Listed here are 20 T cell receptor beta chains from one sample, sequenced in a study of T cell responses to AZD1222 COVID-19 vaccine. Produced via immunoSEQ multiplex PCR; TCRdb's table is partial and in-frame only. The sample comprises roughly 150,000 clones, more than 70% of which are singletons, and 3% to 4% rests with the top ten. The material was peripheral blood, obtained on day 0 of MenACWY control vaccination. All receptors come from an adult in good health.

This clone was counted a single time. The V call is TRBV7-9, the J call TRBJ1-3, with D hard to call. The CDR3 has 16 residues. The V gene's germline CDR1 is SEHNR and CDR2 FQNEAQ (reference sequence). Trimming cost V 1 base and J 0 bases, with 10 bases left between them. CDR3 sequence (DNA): TGTGCCAGCAGCTTAGGAGTCGGGAACTCTGGAAACACCATATATTTT. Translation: CASSLGVGNSGNTIYF. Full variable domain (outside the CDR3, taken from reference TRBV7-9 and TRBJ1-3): DTGVSQNPRHKITKRGQNVTFRCDPISEHNRLYWYRQTLGQGPEFLTYFQNEAQLEKSRLLSDRFSAERPKGSFSTLEIQRTEQGDSAMYLCASSLGVGNSGNTIYFGEGSWLTVV.

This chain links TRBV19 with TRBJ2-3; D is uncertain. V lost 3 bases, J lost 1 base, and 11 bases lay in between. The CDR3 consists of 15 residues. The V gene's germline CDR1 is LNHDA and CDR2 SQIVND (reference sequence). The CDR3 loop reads CASSILAVRTDTQYF. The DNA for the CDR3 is TGTGCCAGTAGTATTCTGGCGGTTCGCACAGATACGCAGTATTTT.

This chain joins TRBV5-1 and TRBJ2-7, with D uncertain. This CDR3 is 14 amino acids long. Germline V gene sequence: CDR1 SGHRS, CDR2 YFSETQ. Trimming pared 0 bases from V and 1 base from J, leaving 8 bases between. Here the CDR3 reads CASSLAPVSYEQYF. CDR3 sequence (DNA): TGCGCCAGCAGCTTGGCCCCCGTTTCCTACGAGCAGTACTTC.

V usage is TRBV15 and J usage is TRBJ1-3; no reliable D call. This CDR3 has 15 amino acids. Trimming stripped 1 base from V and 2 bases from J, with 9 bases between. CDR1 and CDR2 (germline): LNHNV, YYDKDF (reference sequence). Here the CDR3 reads CATSRGPEPGNTIYF. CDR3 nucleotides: TGTGCCACCAGCAGAGGACCTGAGCCTGGAAACACCATATATTTT.

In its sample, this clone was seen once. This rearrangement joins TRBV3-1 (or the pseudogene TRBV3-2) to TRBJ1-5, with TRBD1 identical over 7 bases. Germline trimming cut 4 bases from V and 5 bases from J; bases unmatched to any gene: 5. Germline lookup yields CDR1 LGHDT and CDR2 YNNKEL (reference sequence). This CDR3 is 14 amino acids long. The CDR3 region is CASSLQGEDQPQHF. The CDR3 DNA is TGTGCCAGCAGCCTGCAGGGGGAAGATCAGCCCCAGCATTTT.

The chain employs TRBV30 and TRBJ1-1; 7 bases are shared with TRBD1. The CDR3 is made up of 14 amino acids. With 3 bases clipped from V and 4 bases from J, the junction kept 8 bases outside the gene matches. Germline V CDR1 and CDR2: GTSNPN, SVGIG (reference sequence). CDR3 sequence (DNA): TGTGCCTGGAGCGGACAGGCTGCGGGCACTGAAGCTTTCTTT. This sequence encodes CAWSGQAAGTEAFF. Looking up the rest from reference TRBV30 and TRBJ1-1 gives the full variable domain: SQTIHQWPATLVQPVGSPLSLECTVEGTSNPNLYWYRQAAGRGLQLLFYSVGIGQISSEVPQNLSASRPQDRQFILSSKKLLLSDSGFYLCAWSGQAAGTEAFFGQGTRLTVV.

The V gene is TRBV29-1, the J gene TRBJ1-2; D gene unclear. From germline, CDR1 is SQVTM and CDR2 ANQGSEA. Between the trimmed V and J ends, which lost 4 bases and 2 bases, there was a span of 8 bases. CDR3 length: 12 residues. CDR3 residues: CSVVMGNYGYTF. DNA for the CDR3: TGCAGCGTTGTGATGGGGAACTATGGCTACACCTTC.

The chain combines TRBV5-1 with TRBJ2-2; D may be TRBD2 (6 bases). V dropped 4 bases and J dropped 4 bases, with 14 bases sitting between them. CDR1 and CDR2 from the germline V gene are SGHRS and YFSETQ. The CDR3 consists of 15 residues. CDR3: CASSGDWAGTGELFF. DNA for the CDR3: TGCGCCAGCAGCGGGGACTGGGCTGGCACCGGGGAGCTGTTTTTT. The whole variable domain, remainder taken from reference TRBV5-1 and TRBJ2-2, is KAGVTQTPRYLIKTRGQQVTLSCSPISGHRSVSWYQQTPGQGLQFLFEYFSETQRNKGNFPGRFSGRQFSNSRSEMNVSTLELGDSALYLCASSGDWAGTGELFFGEGSRLTVL.

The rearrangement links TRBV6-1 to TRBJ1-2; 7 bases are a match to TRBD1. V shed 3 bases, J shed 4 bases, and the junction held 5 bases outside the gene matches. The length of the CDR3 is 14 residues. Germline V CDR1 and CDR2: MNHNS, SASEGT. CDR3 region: CASSDRDSIYGYTF. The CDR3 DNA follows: TGTGCCAGCAGTGACCGGGACAGTATCTATGGCTACACCTTC.

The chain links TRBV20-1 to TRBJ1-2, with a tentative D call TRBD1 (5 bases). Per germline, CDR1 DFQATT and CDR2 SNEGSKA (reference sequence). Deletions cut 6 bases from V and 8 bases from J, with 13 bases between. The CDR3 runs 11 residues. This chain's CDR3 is CSAQGSGGYTF. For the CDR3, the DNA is TGCAGTGCCCAGGGATCGGGGGGCTACACCTTC.

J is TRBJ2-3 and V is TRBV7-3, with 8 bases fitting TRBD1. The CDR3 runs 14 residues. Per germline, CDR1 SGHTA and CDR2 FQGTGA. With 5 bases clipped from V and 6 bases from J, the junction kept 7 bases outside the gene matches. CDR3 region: CASSPGQGADTQYF. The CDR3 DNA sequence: TGTGCCAGCAGCCCCGGACAGGGTGCCGATACGCAGTATTTT.

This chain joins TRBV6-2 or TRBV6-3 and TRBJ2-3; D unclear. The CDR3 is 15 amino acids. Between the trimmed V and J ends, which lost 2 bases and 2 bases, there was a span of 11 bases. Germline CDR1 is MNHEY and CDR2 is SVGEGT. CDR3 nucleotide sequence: TGTGCCAGCAGTTACCCCCCCGTGGCCACAGATACGCAGTATTTT. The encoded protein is CASSYPPVATDTQYF.

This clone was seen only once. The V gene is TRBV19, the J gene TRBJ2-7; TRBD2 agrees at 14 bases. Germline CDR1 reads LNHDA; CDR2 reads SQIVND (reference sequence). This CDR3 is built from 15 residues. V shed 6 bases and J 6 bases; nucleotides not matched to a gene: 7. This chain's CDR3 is CASRPGLAGVGEQYF. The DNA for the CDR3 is TGTGCCAGTAGGCCGGGACTAGCGGGAGTAGGCGAGCAGTACTTC.

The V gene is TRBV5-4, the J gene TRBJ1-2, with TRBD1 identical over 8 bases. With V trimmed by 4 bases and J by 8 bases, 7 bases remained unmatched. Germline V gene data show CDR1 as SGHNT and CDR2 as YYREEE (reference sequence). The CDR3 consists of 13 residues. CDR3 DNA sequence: TGTGCCAGCAGCCGATGGACAGGGTTCGGCTACACCTTC. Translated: CASSRWTGFGYTF.

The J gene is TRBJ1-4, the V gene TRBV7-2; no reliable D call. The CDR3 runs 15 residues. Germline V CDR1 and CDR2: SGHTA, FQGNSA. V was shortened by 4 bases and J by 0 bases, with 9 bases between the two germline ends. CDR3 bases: TGTGCCAGCAGCTCGAACACCGCAACTAATGAAAAACTGTTTTTT. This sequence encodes CASSSNTATNEKLFF.

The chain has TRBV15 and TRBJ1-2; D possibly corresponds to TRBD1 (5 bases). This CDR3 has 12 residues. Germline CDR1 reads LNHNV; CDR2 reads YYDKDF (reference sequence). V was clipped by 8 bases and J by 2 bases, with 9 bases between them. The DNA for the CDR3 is TGTGCCACCGGCGGGGGGAACTATGGCTACACCTTC. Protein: CATGGGNYGYTF. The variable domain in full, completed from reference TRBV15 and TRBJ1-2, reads DAMVIQNPRYQVTQFGKPVTLSCSQTLNHNVMYWYQQKSSQAPKLLFHYYDKDFNNEADTPDNFQSRRPNTSFCFLDIRSPGLGDTAMYLCATGGGNYGYTFGSGTRLTVV.

The CDR3: CASSLTGGYQPQHF. The CDR3 nucleotides read TGTGCCAGCAGCCTGACAGGAGGGTACCAGCCCCAGCATTTT. The V call is TRBV28, the J call TRBJ1-5; a possible D gene is TRBD1 (6 bases). This CDR3 is 14 amino acids long. The ends were cut back, 6 bases at V and 7 bases at J, with 16 bases in the middle. Germline values: CDR1 MDHEN, CDR2 SYDVKM.

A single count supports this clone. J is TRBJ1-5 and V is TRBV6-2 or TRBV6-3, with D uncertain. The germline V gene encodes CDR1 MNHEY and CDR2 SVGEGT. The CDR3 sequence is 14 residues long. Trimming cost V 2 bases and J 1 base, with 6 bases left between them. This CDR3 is CASSYAASNQPQHF. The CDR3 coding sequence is TGTGCCAGCAGTTACGCTGCGAGCAATCAGCCCCAGCATTTT.

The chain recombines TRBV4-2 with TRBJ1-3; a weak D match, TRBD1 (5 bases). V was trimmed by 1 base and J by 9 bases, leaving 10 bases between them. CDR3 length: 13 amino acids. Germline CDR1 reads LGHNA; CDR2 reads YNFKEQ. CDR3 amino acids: CASSQGRGATIYF. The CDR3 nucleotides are TGTGCCAGCAGCCAAGGTCGCGGGGCCACCATATATTTT.

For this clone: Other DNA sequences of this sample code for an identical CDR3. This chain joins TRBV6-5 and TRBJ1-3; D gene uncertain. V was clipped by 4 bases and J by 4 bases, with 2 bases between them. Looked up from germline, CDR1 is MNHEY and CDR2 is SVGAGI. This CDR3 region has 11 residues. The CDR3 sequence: CASSLGNTIYF. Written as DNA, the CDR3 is TGTGCCAGCAGTTTAGGAAACACCATATATTTT.